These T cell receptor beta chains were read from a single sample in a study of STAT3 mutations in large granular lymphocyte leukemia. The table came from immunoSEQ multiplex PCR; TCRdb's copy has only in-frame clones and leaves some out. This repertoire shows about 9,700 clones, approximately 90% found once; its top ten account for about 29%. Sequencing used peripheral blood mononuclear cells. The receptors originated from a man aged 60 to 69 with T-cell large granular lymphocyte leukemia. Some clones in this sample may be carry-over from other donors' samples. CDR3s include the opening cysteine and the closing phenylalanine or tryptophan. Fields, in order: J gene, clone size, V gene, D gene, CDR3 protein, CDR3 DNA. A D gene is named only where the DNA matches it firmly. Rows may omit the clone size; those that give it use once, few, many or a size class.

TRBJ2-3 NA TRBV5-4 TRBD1 CASSLGQGAGTDTQYF TGTGCCAGCAGCTTGGGCCAGGGGGCCGGCACAGATACGCAGTATTTT
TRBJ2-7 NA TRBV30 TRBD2 CAWVPLSGRVAYEQYF TGTGCCTGGGTACCCCTTAGCGGGAGGGTCGCCTACGAGCAGTACTTC
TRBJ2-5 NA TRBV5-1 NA CASTQRETQYF TGCGCCAGCACCCAAAGGGAGACCCAGTACTTC
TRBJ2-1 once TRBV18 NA CASSPGLDYNEQFF TGTGCCAGCTCACCTGGTCTCGACTACAATGAGCAGTTCTTC
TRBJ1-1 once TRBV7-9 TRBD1 CASTRQGNTEAFF TGTGCCAGCACCCGACAGGGGAACACTGAAGCTTTCTTT
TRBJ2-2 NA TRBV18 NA CASSPPSSGELFF TGTGCCAGCTCACCACCGTCTAGCGGGGAGCTGTTTTTT
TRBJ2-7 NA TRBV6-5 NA CATTRQGGNEQYF TGTGCCACTACGAGACAGGGAGGGAACGAGCAGTACTTC
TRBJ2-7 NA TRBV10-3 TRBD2 CAVGLAESYEQYF TGTGCCGTGGGACTAGCGGAATCCTACGAGCAGTACTTC
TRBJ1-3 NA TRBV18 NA CASSPNSGASGNTIYF TGTGCCAGCTCACCCAACTCTGGGGCTTCTGGAAACACCATATATTTT
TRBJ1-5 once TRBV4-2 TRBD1 CASSPAGTDKEQPQHF TGTGCCAGCAGCCCTGCCGGGACAGATAAGGAACAGCCCCAGCATTTT
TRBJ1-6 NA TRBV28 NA CAAGQLSSYNSPLHF TGTGCCGCGGGGCAGCTCAGCTCCTATAATTCACCCCTCCACTTT
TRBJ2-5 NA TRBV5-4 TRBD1 CASSFGTGSVETQYF TGTGCCAGCAGCTTTGGGACAGGGTCGGTGGAGACCCAGTACTTC
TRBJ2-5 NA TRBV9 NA CASSVGQGGLGGEETQYF TGTGCCAGCAGCGTAGGTCAGGGGGGTTTGGGCGGAGAAGAGACCCAGTACTTC
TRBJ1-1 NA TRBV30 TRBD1 CAWSFQGASEAFF TGTGCCTGGAGTTTCCAGGGGGCGTCTGAAGCTTTCTTT
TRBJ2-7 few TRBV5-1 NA CASSPGAGRSYEQYF TGCGCCAGCAGCCCCGGGGCAGGCCGGTCCTACGAGCAGTACTTC
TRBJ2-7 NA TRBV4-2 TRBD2 CASSHGGGSLSEQYF TGTGCCAGCAGCCATGGTGGCGGGAGCTTAAGTGAGCAGTACTTC
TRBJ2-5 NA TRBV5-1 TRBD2 CASSPTGGRGETQYF TGCGCCAGCTCCCCAACTGGCGGGAGAGGGGAGACCCAGTACTTC